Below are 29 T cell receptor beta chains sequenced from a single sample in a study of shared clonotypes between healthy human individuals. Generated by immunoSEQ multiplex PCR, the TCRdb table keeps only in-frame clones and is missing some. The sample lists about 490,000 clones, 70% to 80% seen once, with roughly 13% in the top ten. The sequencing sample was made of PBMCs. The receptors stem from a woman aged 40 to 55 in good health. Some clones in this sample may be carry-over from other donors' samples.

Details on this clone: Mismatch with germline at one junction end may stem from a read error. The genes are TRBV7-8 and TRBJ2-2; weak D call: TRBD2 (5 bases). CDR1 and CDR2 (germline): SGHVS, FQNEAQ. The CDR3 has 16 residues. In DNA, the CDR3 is TGTGCCAGCAGCTTAGCATATAGAGTCGTGGACGGGGAGCTGTCTTTT. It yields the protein CASSLAYRVVDGELSF.

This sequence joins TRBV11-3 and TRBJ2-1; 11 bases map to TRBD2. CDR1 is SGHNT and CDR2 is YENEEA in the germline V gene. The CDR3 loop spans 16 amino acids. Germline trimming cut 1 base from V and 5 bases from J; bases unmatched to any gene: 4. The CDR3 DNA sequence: TGTGCCAGCAGCTTAGTCGGGACTAGCGGAAACAATGAGCAGTTCTTC. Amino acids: CASSLVGTSGNNEQFF.

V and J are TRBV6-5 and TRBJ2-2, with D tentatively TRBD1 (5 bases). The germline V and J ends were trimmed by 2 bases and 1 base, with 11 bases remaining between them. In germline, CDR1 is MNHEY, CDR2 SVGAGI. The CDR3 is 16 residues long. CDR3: CASSYAPTGNTGELFF. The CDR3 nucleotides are TGTGCCAGCAGTTACGCACCCACAGGGAACACCGGGGAGCTGTTTTTT.

The CDR3 DNA sequence: TGTGCCAGTAGTACAACAGGGGGGTCAGATACGCAGTATTTT. Protein product: CASSTTGGSDTQYF. The rearrangement uses TRBV19 and TRBJ2-3; 8 bases map to TRBD1. The V and J ends lost 4 bases and 4 bases, in that order; junction bases with no gene match: 4. Germline-derived CDR1 and CDR2 are LNHDA and SQIVND (reference sequence). The CDR3 covers 14 residues.

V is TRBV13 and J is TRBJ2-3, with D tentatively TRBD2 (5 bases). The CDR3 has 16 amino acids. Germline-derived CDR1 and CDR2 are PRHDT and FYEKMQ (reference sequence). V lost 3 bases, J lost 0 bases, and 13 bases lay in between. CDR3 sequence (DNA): TGTGCCAGCAGCTTTAAGCGGTACCCAAGCACAGATACGCAGTATTTT. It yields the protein CASSFKRYPSTDTQYF. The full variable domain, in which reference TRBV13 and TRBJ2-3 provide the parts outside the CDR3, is AAGVIQSPRHLIKEKRETATLKCYPIPRHDTVYWYQQGPGQDPQFLISFYEKMQSDKGSIPDRFSAQQFSDYHSELNMSSLELGDSALYFCASSFKRYPSTDTQYFGPGTRLTVL.

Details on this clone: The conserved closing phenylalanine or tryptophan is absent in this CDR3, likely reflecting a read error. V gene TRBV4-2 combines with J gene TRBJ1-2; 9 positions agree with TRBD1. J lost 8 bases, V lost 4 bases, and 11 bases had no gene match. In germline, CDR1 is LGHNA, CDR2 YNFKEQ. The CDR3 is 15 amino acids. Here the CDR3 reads CASSPPGQGQKGYTL. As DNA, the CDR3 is TGTGCCAGCAGCCCGCCGGGACAGGGACAAAAGGGCTACACCCTC.

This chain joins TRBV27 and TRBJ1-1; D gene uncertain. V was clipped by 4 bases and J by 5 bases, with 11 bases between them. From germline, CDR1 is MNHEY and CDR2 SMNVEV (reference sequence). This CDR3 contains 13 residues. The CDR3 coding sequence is TGTGCCAGCAGTTATATTCGGCAGACTGAAGCTTTCTTT. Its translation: CASSYIRQTEAFF.

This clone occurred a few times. CDR3 residues: CASSLAGTSGDTQYF. CDR3 coding DNA: TGCGCCAGCAGCTTGGCCGGGACTAGCGGGGATACGCAGTATTTT. The rearrangement uses TRBV5-1 and TRBJ2-3; 12 nucleotides agree with TRBD2. Germline V gene lookup returns CDR1 SGHRS and CDR2 YFSETQ. V was pared by 0 bases and J by 6 bases, with 2 bases of the junction left unmatched. The CDR3 length is 15 residues.

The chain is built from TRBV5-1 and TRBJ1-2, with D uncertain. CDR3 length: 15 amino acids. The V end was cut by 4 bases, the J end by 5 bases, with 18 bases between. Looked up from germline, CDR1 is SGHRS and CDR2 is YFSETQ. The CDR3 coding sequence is TGCGCCAGCAGCCCGGGAGCAGAAACGACTTATGGCTACACCTTC. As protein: CASSPGAETTYGYTF.

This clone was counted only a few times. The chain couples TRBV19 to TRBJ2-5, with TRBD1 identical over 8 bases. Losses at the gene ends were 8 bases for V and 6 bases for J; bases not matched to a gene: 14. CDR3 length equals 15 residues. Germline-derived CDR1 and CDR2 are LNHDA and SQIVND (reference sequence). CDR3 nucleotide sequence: TGTGCCAGTTCAACAGGGGGTGCGAATGGAAAGACCCAGTACTTC. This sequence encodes CASSTGGANGKTQYF.

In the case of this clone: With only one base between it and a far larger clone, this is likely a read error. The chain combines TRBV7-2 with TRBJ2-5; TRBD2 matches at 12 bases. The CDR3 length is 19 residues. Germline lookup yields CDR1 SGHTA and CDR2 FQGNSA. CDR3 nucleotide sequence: TGTGCCAGCAGCTTAGGTGGGCGGACTAGCGGGGTTGTCCAAGGGACCCAGTACTTC. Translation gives CASSLGGRTSGVVQGTQYF.

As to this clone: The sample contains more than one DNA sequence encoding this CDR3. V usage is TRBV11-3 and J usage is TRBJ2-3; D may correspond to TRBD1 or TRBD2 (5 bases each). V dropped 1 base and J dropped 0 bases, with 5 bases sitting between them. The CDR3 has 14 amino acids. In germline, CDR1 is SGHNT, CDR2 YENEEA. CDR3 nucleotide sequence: TGTGCCAGCAGCTTAGGGGGGAGCACAGATACGCAGTATTTT. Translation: CASSLGGSTDTQYF.

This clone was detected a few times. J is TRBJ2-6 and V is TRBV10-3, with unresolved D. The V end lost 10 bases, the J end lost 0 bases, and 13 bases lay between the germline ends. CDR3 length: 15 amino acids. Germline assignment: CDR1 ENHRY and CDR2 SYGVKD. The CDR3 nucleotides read TGTGCCAGCAGCTGGGCCGACTCTGGGGCCAACGTCCTGACTTTC. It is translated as CASSWADSGANVLTF.

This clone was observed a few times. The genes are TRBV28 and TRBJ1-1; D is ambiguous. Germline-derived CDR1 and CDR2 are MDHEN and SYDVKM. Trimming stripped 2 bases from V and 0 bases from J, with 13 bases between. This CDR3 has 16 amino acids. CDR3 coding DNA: TGTGCCAGCAGTTTAACCTATACTACGCTGAACACTGAAGCTTTCTTT. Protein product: CASSLTYTTLNTEAFF.

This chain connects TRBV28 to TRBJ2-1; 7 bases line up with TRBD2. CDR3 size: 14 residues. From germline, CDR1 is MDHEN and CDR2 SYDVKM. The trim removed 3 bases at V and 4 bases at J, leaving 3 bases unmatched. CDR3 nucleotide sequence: TGTGCCAGCAGTTTGGTGGGGGGGTACAATGAGCAGTTCTTC. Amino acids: CASSLVGGYNEQFF.

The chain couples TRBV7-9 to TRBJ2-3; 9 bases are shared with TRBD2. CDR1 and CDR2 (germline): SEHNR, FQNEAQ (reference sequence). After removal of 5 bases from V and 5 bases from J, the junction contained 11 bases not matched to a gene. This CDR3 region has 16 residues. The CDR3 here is CASSPRLAAPGDTQYF. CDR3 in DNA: TGTGCCAGCAGCCCAAGACTAGCGGCCCCGGGAGATACGCAGTATTTT.

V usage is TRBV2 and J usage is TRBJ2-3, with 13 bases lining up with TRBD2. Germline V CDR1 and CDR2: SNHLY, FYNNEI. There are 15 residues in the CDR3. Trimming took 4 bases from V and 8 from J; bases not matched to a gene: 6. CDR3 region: CASSVGLAGVGTQYF. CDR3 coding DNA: TGTGCCAGCAGTGTAGGACTAGCGGGAGTAGGTACGCAGTATTTT. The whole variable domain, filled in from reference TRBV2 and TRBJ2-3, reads EPEVTQTPSHQVTQMGQEVILRCVPISNHLYFYWYRQILGQKVEFLVSFYNNEISEKSEIFDDQFSVERPDGSNFTLKIRSTKLEDSAMYFCASSVGLAGVGTQYFGPGTRLTVL.

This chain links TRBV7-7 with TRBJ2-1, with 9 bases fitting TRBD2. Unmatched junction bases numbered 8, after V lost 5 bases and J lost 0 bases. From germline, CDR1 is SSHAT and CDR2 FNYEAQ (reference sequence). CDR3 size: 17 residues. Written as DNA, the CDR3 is TGTGCCAGCAGCCCTGGGACTAGCTCAAGCTCCTACAATGAGCAGTTCTTC. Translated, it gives CASSPGTSSSSYNEQFF.

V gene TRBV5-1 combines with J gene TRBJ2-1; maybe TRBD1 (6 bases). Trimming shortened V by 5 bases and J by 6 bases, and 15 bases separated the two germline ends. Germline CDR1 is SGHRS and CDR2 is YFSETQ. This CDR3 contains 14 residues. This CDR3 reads CASSRALGGNEQFF. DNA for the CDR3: TGCGCCAGCAGTCGAGCCCTAGGGGGCAATGAGCAGTTCTTC.

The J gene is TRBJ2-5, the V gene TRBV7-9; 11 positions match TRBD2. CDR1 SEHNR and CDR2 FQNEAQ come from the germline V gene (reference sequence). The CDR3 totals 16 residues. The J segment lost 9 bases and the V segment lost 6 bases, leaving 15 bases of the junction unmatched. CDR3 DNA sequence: TGTGCCAGCAGTCTACTAGCGGGAGAGGTAGCCATGGCCCAGTACTTC. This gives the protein CASSLLAGEVAMAQYF. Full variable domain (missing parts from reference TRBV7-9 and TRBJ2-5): DTGVSQNPRHKITKRGQNVTFRCDPISEHNRLYWYRQTLGQGPEFLTYFQNEAQLEKSRLLSDRFSAERPKGSFSTLEIQRTEQGDSAMYLCASSLLAGEVAMAQYFGPGTRLLVL.

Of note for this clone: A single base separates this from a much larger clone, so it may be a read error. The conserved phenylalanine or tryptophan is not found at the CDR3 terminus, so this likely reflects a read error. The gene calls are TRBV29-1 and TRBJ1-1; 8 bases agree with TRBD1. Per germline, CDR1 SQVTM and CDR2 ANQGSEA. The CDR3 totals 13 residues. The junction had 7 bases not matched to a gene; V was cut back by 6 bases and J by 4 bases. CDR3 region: CSVNRGGATEAFS. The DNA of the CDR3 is TGCAGCGTCAACAGGGGGGGTGCCACTGAAGCTTTCTCT.

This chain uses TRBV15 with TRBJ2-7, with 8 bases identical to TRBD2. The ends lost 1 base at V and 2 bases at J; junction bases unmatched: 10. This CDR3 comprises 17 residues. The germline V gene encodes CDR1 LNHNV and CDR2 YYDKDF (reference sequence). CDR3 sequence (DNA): TGTGCCACCAGCAGAGTAAGCGGGAGAGGGGGTGCCTACGAGCAGTACTTC. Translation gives CATSRVSGRGGAYEQYF.

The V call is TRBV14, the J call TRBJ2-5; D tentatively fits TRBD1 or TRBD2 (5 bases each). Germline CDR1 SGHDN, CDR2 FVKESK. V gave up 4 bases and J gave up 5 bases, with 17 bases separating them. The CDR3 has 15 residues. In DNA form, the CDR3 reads TGTGCCAGCAGCCTGTTTACCGGGACGGGGGAGACCCAGTACTTC. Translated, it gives CASSLFTGTGETQYF.

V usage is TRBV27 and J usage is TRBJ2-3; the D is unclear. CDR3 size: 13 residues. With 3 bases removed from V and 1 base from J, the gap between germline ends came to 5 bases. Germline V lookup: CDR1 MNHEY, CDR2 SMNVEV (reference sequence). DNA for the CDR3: TGTGCCAGCAGTTTGATCCGCACAGATACGCAGTATTTT. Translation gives CASSLIRTDTQYF.

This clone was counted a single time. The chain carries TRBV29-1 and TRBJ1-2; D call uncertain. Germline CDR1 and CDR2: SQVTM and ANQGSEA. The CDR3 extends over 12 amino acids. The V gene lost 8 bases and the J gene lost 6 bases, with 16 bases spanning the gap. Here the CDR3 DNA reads TGCAGCAGGGCGGGGTTGAGGCATGGCTACACCTTC. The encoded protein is CSRAGLRHGYTF. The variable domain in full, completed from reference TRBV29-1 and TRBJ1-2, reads SAVISQKPSRDICQRGTSLTIQCQVDSQVTMMFWYRQQPGQSLTLIATANQGSEATYESGFVIDKFPISRPNLTFSTLTVSNMSPEDSSIYLCSRAGLRHGYTFGSGTRLTVV.

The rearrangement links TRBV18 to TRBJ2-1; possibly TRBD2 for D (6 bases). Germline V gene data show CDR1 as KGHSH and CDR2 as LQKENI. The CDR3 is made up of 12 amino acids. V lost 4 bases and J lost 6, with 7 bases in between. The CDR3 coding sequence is TGTGCCAGCTCACAAGCGGGCAATGAGCAGTTCTTC. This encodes CASSQAGNEQFF.

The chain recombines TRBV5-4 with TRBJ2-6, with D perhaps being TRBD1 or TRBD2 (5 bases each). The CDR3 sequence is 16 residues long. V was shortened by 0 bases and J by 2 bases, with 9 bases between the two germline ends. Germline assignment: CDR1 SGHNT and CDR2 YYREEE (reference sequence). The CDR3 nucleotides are TGTGCCAGCAGCTTGGATCCGGGACCTGGGGCCAACGTCCTGACTTTC. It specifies CASSLDPGPGANVLTF.

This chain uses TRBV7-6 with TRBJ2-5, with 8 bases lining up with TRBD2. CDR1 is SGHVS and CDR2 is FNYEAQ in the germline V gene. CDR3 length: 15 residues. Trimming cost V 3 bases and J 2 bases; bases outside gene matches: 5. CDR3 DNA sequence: TGTGCCAGCAGCTTGGGAGCTAGCGGGCAAGAGACCCAGTACTTC. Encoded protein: CASSLGASGQETQYF.

The CDR3 is CASSLEGAGGGTDTQYF. The DNA for the CDR3 is TGCGCCAGCAGCTTGGAGGGAGCGGGAGGGGGCACAGATACGCAGTATTTT. The gene calls are TRBV5-1 and TRBJ2-3; 10 bases line up with TRBD2. With 0 bases clipped from V and 1 base from J, the junction kept 5 bases outside the gene matches. The V gene's germline CDR1 is SGHRS and CDR2 YFSETQ. The length of the CDR3 is 17 residues.